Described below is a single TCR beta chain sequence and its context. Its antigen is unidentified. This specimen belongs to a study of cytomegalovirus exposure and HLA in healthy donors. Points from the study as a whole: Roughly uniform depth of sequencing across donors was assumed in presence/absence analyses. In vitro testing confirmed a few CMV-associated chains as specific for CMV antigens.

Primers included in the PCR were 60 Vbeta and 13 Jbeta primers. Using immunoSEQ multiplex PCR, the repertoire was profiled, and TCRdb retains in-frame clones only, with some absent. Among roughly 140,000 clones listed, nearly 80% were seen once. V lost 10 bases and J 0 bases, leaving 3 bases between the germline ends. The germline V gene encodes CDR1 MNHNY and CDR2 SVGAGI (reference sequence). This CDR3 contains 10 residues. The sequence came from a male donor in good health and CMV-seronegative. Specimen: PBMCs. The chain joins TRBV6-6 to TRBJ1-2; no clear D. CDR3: CATSNYGYTF. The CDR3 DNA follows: TGTGCCACCTCTAACTATGGCTACACCTTC.